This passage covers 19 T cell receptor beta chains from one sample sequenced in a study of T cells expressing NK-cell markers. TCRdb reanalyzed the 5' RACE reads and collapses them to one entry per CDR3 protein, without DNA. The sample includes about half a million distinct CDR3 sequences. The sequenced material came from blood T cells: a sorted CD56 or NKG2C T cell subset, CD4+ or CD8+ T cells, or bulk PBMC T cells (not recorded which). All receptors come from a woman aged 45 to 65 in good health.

CDR3 in amino acids: CASSQFENSYEQYF. V and J are TRBV23-1 and TRBJ2-7. TRBV23-1 is reported as an ORF; its role is uncertain. CDR3 length: 14 residues.

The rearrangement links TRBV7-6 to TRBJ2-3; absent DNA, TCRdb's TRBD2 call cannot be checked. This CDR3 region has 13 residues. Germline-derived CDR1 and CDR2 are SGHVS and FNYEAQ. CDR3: CASSRRATDTQYF.

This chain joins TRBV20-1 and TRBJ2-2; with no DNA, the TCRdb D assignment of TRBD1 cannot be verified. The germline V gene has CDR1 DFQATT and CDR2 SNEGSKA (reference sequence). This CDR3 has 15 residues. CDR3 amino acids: CSALRGTVGPGELFF.

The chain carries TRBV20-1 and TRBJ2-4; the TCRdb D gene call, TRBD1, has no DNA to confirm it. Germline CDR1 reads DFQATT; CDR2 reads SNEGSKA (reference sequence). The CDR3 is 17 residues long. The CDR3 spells CSARSRTALRGKNIQYF.

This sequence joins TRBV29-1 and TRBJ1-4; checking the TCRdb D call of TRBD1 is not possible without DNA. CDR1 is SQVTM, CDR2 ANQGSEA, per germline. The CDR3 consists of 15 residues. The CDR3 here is CSVGLSGGFNEKLFF.

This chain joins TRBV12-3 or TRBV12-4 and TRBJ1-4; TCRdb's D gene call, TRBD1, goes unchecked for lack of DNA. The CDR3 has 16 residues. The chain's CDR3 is CASSFTIGGGQLKLFF.

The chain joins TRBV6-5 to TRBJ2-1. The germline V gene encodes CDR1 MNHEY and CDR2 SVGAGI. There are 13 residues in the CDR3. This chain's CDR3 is CASSYSLPNEQFF.

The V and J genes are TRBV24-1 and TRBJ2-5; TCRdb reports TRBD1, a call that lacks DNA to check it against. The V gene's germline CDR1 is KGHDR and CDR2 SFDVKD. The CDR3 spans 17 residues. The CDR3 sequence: CATSDLMDRGRQETQYF.

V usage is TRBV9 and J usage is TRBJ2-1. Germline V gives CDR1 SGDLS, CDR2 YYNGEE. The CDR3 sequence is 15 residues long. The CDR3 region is CASSVGGSNYNEQFF.

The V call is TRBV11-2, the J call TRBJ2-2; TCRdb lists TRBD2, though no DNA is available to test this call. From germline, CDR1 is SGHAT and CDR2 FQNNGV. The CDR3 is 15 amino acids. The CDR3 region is CASSFLADLTGELFF. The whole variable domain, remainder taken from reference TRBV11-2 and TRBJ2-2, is EAGVAQSPRYKIIEKRQSVAFWCNPISGHATLYWYQQILGQGPKLLIQFQNNGVVDDSQLPKDRFSAERLKGVDSTLKIQPAKLEDSAVYLCASSFLADLTGELFFGEGSRLTVL.

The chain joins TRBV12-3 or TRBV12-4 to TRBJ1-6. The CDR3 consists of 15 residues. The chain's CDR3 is CASSLEQRTNSPLHF.

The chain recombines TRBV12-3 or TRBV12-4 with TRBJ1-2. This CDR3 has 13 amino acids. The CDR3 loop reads CASSLTGVGGYTF.

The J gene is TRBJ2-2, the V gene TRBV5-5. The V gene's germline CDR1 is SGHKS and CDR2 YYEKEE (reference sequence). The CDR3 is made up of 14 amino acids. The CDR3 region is CASSLAPDTGELFF.

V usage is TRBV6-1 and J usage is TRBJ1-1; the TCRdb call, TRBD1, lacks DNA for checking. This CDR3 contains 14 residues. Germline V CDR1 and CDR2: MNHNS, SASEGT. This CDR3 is CASHLDRMNTEAFF.

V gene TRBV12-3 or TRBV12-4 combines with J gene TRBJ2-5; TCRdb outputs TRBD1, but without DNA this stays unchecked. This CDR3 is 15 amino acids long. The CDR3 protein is CASTVSGASQETQYF.

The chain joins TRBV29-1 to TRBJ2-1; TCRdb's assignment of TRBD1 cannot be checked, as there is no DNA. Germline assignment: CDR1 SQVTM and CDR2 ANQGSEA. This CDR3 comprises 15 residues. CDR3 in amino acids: CSADLGTGAMGEQFF.

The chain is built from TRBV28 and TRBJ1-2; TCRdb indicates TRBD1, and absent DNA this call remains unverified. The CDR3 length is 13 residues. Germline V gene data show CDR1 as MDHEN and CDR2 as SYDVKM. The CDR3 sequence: CASNTGQVIGYTF.

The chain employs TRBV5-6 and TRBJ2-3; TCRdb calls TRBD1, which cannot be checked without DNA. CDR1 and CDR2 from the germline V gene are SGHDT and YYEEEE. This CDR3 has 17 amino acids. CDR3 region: CASSLVPGGRDTDTQYF.

The CDR3 region is CASSQRGTNEKLFF. The chain has TRBV3-1 and TRBJ1-4. Germline loops: CDR1 LGHDT, CDR2 YNNKEL (reference sequence). The CDR3 consists of 14 residues.